This T cell receptor (beta chain) was recorded in a study of cytomegalovirus exposure and HLA in healthy donors. Regarding the study as a whole: The sole available immune exposure information was CMV serostatus.

This clone was seen only a few times. What it binds is unknown. The CDR3 totals 15 residues. CDR1 and CDR2 from the germline V gene are MNHNS and SASEGT. V dropped 6 bases and J dropped 5 bases, with 19 bases sitting between them. The PCR used 60 Vbeta and 13 Jbeta primers. Some clones are missing from TCRdb's copy, which holds only in-frame ones; the method was immunoSEQ multiplex PCR. The table lists over 150,000 clones, about four fifths of them singletons. The receptor was derived from a girl aged 10 to 17 in good health and CMV-seropositive. This chain connects TRBV6-1 to TRBJ1-2; no clear D. The specimen was PBMCs. This chain's CDR3 is CASRFTAGSGYGYTF. DNA for the CDR3: TGTGCCAGCAGATTTACGGCGGGCAGCGGTTATGGCTACACCTTC.